This T cell receptor (beta chain) came from a study of blood T cell repertoires in COVID-19. Study-level background: Samples came from the United States, Italy and Spain, spanning acute and convalescent COVID-19.

Authors' analysis steps: Reference gene primer amplification gave nucleated cell count estimates. Method: immunoSEQ multiplex PCR; TCRdb's copy keeps in-frame clones and lacks some. Clone size and V and J calls were adopted from that table, with D and trimming inferred from the DNA. The data contain about 240,000 clones, 83% of them seen just once; the ten biggest clones take up approximately 4%. This clone appeared a single time. The germline V and J ends were trimmed by 5 bases and 2 bases, with 21 bases remaining between them. Germline loops: CDR1 MGHRA, CDR2 YSYEKL. The CDR3 has 17 residues. The age range of participants was 18 to 89 years, with residence in some 25 US areas. Cohort allocation depended upon clinical history that participants reported.

Sequenced sample: PBMCs or T cells enriched from blood (not recorded which). The clonotype was recovered from a woman aged 40 to 49 who had been exposed to COVID-19. The V gene is TRBV4-1, the J gene TRBJ1-2, with D perhaps TRBD1 (5 bases). CDR3 nucleotide sequence: TGCGCCAGCAGCTCACACACCGGGACTCCTTTCAACTATGGCTACACCTTC. It codes for CASSSHTGTPFNYGYTF.